This T cell receptor beta chain appears in the sequencing data of a study of T cell responses to AZD1222 COVID-19 vaccine. Libraries were prepared by immunoSEQ multiplex PCR; TCRdb keeps only in-frame clonotypes and omits some of them. The data contain about 56,000 clones, 70% to 90% of them seen just once; the ten biggest clones take up about 16%. The V end was cut by 3 bases, the J end by 1 base, with 10 bases between. This CDR3 comprises 15 residues. Germline V gives CDR1 LNHDA, CDR2 SQIVND (reference sequence). The TCR comes from an adult in good health. The chain joins TRBV19 to TRBJ1-5; D perhaps matches TRBD1 (5 bases). Sequenced here: peripheral blood, sampled on day 0 of AZD1222 vaccination. The CDR3 DNA follows: TGTGCCAGTAGTATTTGGGGGACGAGCAATCAGCCCCAGCATTTT. This encodes CASSIWGTSNQPQHF.